One and the same sample provided the 10 T cell receptor beta chains below, sequenced in a study of blood T cell repertoires in COVID-19. Method: immunoSEQ multiplex PCR; TCRdb's copy keeps in-frame clones and lacks some. The sample lists about 150,000 clones, around 80% occurring once. Specimen: PBMCs or T cells enriched from blood (not recorded which). The receptors shown here come from a woman aged 45-65 years who had recovered from COVID-19.

This CDR3 reads CASSRTREGEQYF. Here the CDR3 DNA reads TGTGCCAGCTCCAGGACTAGAGAGGGCGAGCAGTACTTC. The rearrangement joins TRBV9 to TRBJ2-7; 7 nucleotides agree with TRBD2. CDR3 length: 13 residues. Germline CDR1 reads SGDLS; CDR2 reads YYNGEE. Trimming at V came to 7 bases and at J to 6 bases, leaving 10 bases not matched to a gene. Based on the CDR3 plus reference TRBV9 and TRBJ2-7, the full variable domain is DSGVTQTPKHLITATGQRVTLRCSPRSGDLSVYWYQQSLDQGLQFLIQYYNGEERAKGNILERFSAQQFPDLHSELNLSSLELGDSALYFCASSRTREGEQYFGPGTRLTVT.

The chain is built from TRBV27 and TRBJ2-2; 7 bases are a match to TRBD2. The V gene's germline CDR1 is MNHEY and CDR2 SMNVEV (reference sequence). There are 16 residues in the CDR3. Losses at the gene ends were 1 base for V and 0 bases for J; bases not matched to a gene: 2. The DNA of the CDR3 is TGTGCCAGCAGTTTATACGGGGGGACGAACACCGGGGAGCTGTTTTTT. Protein: CASSLYGGTNTGELFF.

This chain connects TRBV24-1 to TRBJ1-1, with D unclear. CDR3 size: 14 residues. CDR1 is KGHDR, CDR2 SFDVKD, per germline. Trimming shortened V by 0 bases and J by 10 bases, and 14 bases separated the two germline ends. The CDR3 sequence: CATSDLMIRAGAFF. CDR3 coding DNA: TGTGCCACCAGTGATTTGATGATTCGGGCGGGAGCTTTCTTT.

The chain recombines TRBV24-1 with TRBJ2-2, with D maybe TRBD1 (5 bases). This CDR3 has 16 amino acids. V was trimmed by 2 bases and J by 0 bases, leaving 9 bases between them. Germline CDR1 and CDR2: KGHDR and SFDVKD. CDR3 in amino acids: CATSDSTAANTGELFF. In DNA form, the CDR3 reads TGTGCCACCAGTGATTCGACAGCCGCGAACACCGGGGAGCTGTTTTTT.

This clone was counted between two and nine times. The chain is built from TRBV27 and TRBJ1-2; D might be TRBD1 (5 bases). Trimming left V 6 bases short and J 2 bases short, with 10 bases between. Germline-derived CDR1 and CDR2 are MNHEY and SMNVEV (reference sequence). This CDR3 comprises 13 residues. CDR3 in DNA: TGTGCCAGCAGGCCCACAGGAAACTATGGCTACACCTTC. Its protein product is CASRPTGNYGYTF.

The V and J genes are TRBV18 and TRBJ1-3; unclear D gene. With 0 bases removed from V and 0 bases from J, the gap between germline ends came to 9 bases. Per germline, CDR1 KGHSH and CDR2 LQKENI. The CDR3 loop spans 16 amino acids. The CDR3 DNA reads TGTGCCAGCTCACCACCGACACCGAGCTCTGGAAACACCATATATTTT. Translation gives CASSPPTPSSGNTIYF.

This clone was recorded only once. The chain employs TRBV29-1 and TRBJ2-7; D unclear. Germline values: CDR1 SQVTM, CDR2 ANQGSEA. CDR3 size: 11 residues. Trimming removed 4 bases from V and 9 bases from J, with 13 bases in between. In DNA, the CDR3 is TGCAGCGTTGGACCGGTCTCAGGGCAGTACTTC. This encodes CSVGPVSGQYF.

The J gene is TRBJ1-3, the V gene TRBV7-9, with D unresolved. The germline V and J ends were trimmed by 3 bases and 0 bases, with 6 bases remaining between them. From germline, CDR1 is SEHNR and CDR2 FQNEAQ (reference sequence). The CDR3 totals 14 residues. CDR3: CASSLGSSGNTIYF. As DNA, the CDR3 is TGTGCCAGCAGCTTGGGCAGCTCTGGAAACACCATATATTTT.

J is TRBJ1-1 and V is TRBV5-1, with D hard to call. V lost 4 bases, J lost 5 bases, and 15 bases lay in between. Looked up from germline, CDR1 is SGHRS and CDR2 is YFSETQ. CDR3 length: 14 amino acids. The DNA of the CDR3 is TGCGCCAGCAGCCCAGCCGGGGTAAATACTGAAGCTTTCTTT. Amino acids: CASSPAGVNTEAFF.

The chain couples TRBV28 to TRBJ1-5, with D unclear. Germline CDR1 MDHEN, CDR2 SYDVKM. Deletions cut 6 bases from V and 5 bases from J, with 2 bases between. CDR3 length equals 10 residues. The CDR3, as DNA: TGTGCCAGCAGCGATCAGCCCCAGCATTTT. Protein product: CASSDQPQHF.